The TCR beta chain under discussion was sequenced for a study of CD8 T cells in ankylosing spondylitis. Each CDR3 protein is one row after TCRdb ran MiXCR on the 5' RACE reads. The table lists over 130,000 distinct CDR3 sequences, around 43% of them singletons. The CDR3 sequence is 14 residues long. CDR1 SQVTM and CDR2 ANQGSEA come from the germline V gene. V shed 0 bases and J shed 6 bases, with 12 bases lying between them. This rearrangement joins TRBV29-1 to TRBJ2-1, with TRBD1 as a possible D gene (5 bases). Sample: synovial fluid, either unsorted or a sorted T cell fraction (not recorded which). The receptor was derived from a male donor with ankylosing spondylitis. As DNA, the CDR3 is TGCAGCGTTGAAGAGTCGGGCAGGGCCAATGAGCAGTTCTTC. It translates to CSVEESGRANEQFF.